Below, one T cell receptor (beta chain) is given with its context. As yet, its antigen is unknown. The sample is drawn from a study of blood T cells in healthy people across ages. Germline V gene sequence: CDR1 MNHEY, CDR2 SVGAGI. The V end was cut by 2 bases, the J end by 5 bases, with 9 bases between. The CDR3 has 13 residues. Each donor was a healthy Caucasian individual from Russia, aged 6 to 90. Sample-barcoded 5' priming and a J-beta primer mix drove a second PCR of about 6 to 12 cycles. TCRdb fed the 5' RACE reads into MiXCR, producing one record per CDR3 protein. The sample records about 1.8 million distinct CDR3 sequences, about 50% being singletons. Study conclusions and caveats: Naive T cell percentage strongly correlated with TCR beta diversity.

The V and J genes are TRBV6-5 and TRBJ2-5; D is unclear. Sequencing used blood. The receptor comes from a woman aged 40 to 50 in good health. The CDR3 spells CASSYGLGETQYF. The CDR3 bases are TGTGCCAGCAGTTACGGGTTGGGGGAGACCCAGTACTTC.